The T cell receptor (beta chain) described here comes from a study of T cell repertoires in cytomegalovirus infection. Study-level background: Indications of both CMV infection and matching HLA type were provided by public TCR beta signatures. General study points: CMV carriers with the relevant HLA were identified by cumulative public TCR beta family frequency. Clonotype analysis showed dominance of the ex vivo response by HLA-C-restricted CMV-specific TCR beta clonotypes.

On this clonotype: Its matching antigen is unknown.

CDR3 length: 13 amino acids. Germline assignment: CDR1 LNHDA and CDR2 SQIVND (reference sequence). The ends were cut back, 5 bases at V and 3 bases at J, with 11 bases in the middle. TCRdb redid the calling of the reads with MiXCR, one entry per CDR3 protein. The sample carries some 450,000 distinct CDR3 sequences, 30% to 40% recorded once. Material for sequencing was PBMCs. This receptor was identified in a human donor in good health (CMV status not recorded). Some clones in this sample may be carry-over from other donors' samples. The V gene is TRBV19, the J gene TRBJ2-7; D perhaps matches TRBD2 (5 bases). This CDR3 reads CASSLGELYEQYF. CDR3 sequence (DNA): TGTGCCAGTAGTCTCGGGGAACTCTACGAGCAGTACTTC. Drawing the rest from reference TRBV19 and TRBJ2-7, the complete variable domain is DGGITQSPKYLFRKEGQNVTLSCEQNLNHDAMYWYRQDPGQGLRLIYYSQIVNDFQKGDIAEGYSVSREKKESFPLTVTSAQKNPTAFYLCASSLGELYEQYFGPGTRLTVT.